One and the same sample provided the 6 T cell receptor beta chains below, sequenced in a study of Ad26.COV2.S vaccination and SARS-CoV-2 variants. Data came from immunoSEQ multiplex PCR; TCRdb stores just in-frame clones and leaves some out. In the table there are about 370,000 clones, 89% of which are singletons. As for treatment: 19 received Ad26.COV2.S at low or high dose, single or two shots; 5 received placebo; per-sample allocation not given. Samples were taken on day 63 after the first vaccine or placebo injection. The sample in question was peripheral blood, obtained in a trial of Ad26.COV2.S vaccine versus placebo. Every receptor here comes from a person aged 18-65 years who received the Ad26.COV2.S COVID-19 vaccine or a placebo.

This clone was detected only a few times. The chain recombines TRBV6-1 with TRBJ1-1; D is possibly TRBD1 (5 bases). Germline V gene sequence: CDR1 MNHNS, CDR2 SASEGT. V was shortened by 3 bases and J by 0 bases, with 17 bases between the two germline ends. This CDR3 is 17 amino acids long. The CDR3 DNA follows: TGTGCCAGCAGTGACCCCGGTTTAGGGGAAATGAACACTGAAGCTTTCTTT. Its translation is CASSDPGLGEMNTEAFF.

V gene TRBV21-1 combines with J gene TRBJ2-7; whether TRBD2, the table's D call, matches the DNA was not checked. TRBV21-1 is a pseudogene segment. This CDR3 spans 17 amino acids. CDR3 region: CASSKIPGLADTYEQYF. CDR3 coding DNA: TGTGCCAGCAGCAAAATCCCGGGACTAGCGGACACCTACGAGCAGTACTTC.

The CDR3 coding sequence is TGTGCCTGGAGTAGAGAGGCCGGGGAGCTGTTTTTT. Protein sequence: CAWSREAGELFF. The chain joins TRBV30 to TRBJ2-2; D unclear. Germline V gene data show CDR1 as GTSNPN and CDR2 as SVGIG (reference sequence). V lost 2 bases, J lost 6 bases, and 7 bases lay in between. CDR3 size: 12 residues.

This rearrangement joins TRBV29-1 to TRBJ2-7, with TRBD1 identical over 7 bases. The CDR3 has 15 residues. The V gene's germline CDR1 is SQVTM and CDR2 ANQGSEA. The J segment lost 3 bases and the V segment lost 6 bases, leaving 14 bases of the junction unmatched. The CDR3 coding sequence is TGCAGCGTCACCGTTGGGGCAGGGGGTAGCTACGAGCAGTACTTC. Its protein is CSVTVGAGGSYEQYF.

This clone was found many times. The CDR3 is CASSLSSGLNPYEQYF. The DNA for the CDR3 is TGTGCCAGCAGTTTATCTTCAGGATTAAACCCCTACGAGCAGTACTTC. This rearrangement joins TRBV27 to TRBJ2-7; no definite D call. Trimming pared 0 bases from V and 2 bases from J, leaving 14 bases between. This CDR3 comprises 16 residues. The germline V gene encodes CDR1 MNHEY and CDR2 SMNVEV (reference sequence).

The chain has TRBV11-2 and TRBJ2-3, with D possibly matching TRBD2 (6 bases). CDR3 length: 14 residues. Germline V CDR1 and CDR2: SGHAT, FQNNGV. V was cut by 5 bases and J by 4 bases, with 13 bases left in between. As DNA, the CDR3 is TGTGCCAGCAGCCTTACTAGCCTCGCAGATACGCAGTATTTT. It encodes CASSLTSLADTQYF. The whole variable domain, filled in from reference TRBV11-2 and TRBJ2-3, reads EAGVAQSPRYKIIEKRQSVAFWCNPISGHATLYWYQQILGQGPKLLIQFQNNGVVDDSQLPKDRFSAERLKGVDSTLKIQPAKLEDSAVYLCASSLTSLADTQYFGPGTRLTVL.